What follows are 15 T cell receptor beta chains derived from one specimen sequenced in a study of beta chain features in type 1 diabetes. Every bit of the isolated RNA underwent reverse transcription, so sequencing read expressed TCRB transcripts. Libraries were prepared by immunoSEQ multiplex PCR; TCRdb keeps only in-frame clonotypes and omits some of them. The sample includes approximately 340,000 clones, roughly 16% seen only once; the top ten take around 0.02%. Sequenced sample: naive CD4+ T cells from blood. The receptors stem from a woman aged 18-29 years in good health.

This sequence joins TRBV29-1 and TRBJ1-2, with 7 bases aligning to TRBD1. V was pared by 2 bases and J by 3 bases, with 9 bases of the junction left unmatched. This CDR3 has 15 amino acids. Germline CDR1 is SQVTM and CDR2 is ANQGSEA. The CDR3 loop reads CSVERGQGLYYGYTF. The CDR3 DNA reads TGCAGCGTTGAAAGGGGGCAAGGCCTTTACTATGGCTACACCTTC.

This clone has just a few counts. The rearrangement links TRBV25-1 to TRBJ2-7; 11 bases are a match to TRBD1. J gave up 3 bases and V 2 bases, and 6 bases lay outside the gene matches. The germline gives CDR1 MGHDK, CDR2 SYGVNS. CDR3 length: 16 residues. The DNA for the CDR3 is TGTGCCAGCAGTGAAACTCCGGGGACAGGGGGCTACGAGCAGTACTTC. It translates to CASSETPGTGGYEQYF.

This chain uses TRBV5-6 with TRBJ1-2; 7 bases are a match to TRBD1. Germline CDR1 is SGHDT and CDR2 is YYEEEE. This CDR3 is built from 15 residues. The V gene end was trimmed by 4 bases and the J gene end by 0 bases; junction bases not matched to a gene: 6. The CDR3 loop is CASSPTGVPNYGYTF. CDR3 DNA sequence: TGTGCCAGCAGCCCCACAGGGGTCCCTAACTATGGCTACACCTTC.

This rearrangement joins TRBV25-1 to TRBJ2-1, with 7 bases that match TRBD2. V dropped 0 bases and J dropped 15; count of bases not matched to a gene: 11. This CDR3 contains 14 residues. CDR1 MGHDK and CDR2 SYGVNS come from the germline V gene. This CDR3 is CASSEYEQSGGPFF. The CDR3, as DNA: TGTGCCAGCAGTGAATATGAACAGTCGGGGGGACCGTTCTTC.

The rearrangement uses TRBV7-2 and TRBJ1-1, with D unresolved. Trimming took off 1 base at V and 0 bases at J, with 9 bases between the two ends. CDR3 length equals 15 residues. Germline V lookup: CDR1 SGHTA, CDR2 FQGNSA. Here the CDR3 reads CASSLVQTLNTEAFF. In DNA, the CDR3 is TGTGCCAGCAGCTTAGTCCAGACATTGAACACTGAAGCTTTCTTT.

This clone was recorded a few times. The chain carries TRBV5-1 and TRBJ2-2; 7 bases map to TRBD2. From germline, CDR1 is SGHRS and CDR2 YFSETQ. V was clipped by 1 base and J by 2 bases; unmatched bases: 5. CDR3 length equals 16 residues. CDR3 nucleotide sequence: TGCGCCAGCAGCTTGTCGCCTAGCGGTAACACCGGGGAGCTGTTTTTT. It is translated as CASSLSPSGNTGELFF.

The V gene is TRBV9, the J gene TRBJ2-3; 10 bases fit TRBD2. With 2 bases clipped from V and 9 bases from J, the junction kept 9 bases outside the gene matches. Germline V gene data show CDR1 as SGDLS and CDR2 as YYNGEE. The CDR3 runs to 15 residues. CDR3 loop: CASSVSSGSQVTQYF. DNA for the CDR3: TGTGCCAGCAGCGTGTCTAGCGGGAGTCAGGTAACGCAGTATTTT.

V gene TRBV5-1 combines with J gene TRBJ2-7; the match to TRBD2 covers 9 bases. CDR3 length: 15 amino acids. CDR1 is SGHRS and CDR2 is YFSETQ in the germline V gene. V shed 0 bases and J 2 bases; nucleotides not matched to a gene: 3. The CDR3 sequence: CASSLAREGTYEQYF. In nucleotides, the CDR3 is TGCGCCAGCAGCTTGGCGCGGGAGGGCACCTACGAGCAGTACTTC.

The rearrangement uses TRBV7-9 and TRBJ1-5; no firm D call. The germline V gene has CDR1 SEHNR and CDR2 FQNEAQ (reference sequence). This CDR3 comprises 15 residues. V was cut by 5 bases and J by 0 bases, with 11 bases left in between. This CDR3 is CASSPEGNSNQPQHF. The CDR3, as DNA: TGTGCCAGCAGCCCTGAGGGTAATAGCAATCAGCCCCAGCATTTT.

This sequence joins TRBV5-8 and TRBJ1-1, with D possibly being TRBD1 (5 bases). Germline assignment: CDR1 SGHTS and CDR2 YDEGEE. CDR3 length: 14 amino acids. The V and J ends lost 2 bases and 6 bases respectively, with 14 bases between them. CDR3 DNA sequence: TGTGCCAGCAGCTTAATCCTCGGGGGGGCTGAAGCTTTCTTT. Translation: CASSLILGGAEAFF.

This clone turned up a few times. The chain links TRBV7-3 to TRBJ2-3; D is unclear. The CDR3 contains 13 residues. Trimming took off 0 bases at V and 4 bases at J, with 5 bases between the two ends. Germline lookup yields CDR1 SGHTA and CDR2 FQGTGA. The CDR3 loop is CASSLTSSDTQYF. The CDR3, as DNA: TGTGCCAGCAGCTTAACATCGTCAGATACGCAGTATTTT.

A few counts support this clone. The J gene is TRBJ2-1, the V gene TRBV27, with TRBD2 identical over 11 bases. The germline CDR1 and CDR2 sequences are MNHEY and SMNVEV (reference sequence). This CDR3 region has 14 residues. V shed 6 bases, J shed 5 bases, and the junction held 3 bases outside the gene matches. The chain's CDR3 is CASSGLAGHNEQFF. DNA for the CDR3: TGTGCCAGCAGCGGACTAGCGGGCCACAATGAGCAGTTCTTC.

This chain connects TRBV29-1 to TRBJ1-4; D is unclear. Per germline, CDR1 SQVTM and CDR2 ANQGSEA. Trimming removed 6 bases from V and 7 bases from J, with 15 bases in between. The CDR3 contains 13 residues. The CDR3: CSVRETAGEKLFF. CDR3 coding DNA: TGCAGCGTCCGTGAAACCGCGGGTGAAAAACTGTTTTTT. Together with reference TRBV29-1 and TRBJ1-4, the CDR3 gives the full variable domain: SAVISQKPSRDICQRGTSLTIQCQVDSQVTMMFWYRQQPGQSLTLIATANQGSEATYESGFVIDKFPISRPNLTFSTLTVSNMSPEDSSIYLCSVRETAGEKLFFGSGTQLSVL.

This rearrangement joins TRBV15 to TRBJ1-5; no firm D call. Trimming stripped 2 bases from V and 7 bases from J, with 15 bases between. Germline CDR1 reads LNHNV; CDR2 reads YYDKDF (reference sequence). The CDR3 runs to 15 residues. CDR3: CATSRSGSGGQPQHF. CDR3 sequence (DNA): TGTGCCACCAGCAGATCAGGATCCGGCGGGCAGCCCCAGCATTTT.

CDR3 protein: CAWKLGQNTEAFF. The CDR3 DNA is TGTGCCTGGAAACTTGGACAGAACACTGAAGCTTTCTTT. The chain combines TRBV30 with TRBJ1-1; TRBD1 might be the D (5 bases). The CDR3 is 13 amino acids. The V end lost 4 bases, the J end lost 1 base, and 10 bases lay between the germline ends. Germline lookup yields CDR1 GTSNPN and CDR2 SVGIG (reference sequence).